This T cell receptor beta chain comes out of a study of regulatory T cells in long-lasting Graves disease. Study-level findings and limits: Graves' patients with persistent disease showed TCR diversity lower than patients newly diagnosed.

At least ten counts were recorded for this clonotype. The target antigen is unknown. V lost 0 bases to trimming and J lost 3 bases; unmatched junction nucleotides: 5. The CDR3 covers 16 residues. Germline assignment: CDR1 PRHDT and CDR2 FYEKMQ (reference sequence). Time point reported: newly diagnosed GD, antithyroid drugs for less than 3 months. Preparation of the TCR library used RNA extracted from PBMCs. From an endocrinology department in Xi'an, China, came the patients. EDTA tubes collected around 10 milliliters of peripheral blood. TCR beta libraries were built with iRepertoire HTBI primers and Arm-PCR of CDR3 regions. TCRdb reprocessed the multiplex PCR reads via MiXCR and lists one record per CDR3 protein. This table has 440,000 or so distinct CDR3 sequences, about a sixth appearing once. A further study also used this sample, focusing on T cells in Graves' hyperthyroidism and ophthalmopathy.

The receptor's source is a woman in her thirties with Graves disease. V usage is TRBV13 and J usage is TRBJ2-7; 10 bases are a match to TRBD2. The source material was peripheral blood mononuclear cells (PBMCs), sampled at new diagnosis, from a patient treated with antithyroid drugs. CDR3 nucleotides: TGTGCCAGCAGCTTAGGTCTAGCGGGAGCTAACTACGAGCAGTACTTC. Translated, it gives CASSLGLAGANYEQYF.